Listed below are T cell receptor beta chains from one sample, sequenced in a study of T cells in Graves' hyperthyroidism and ophthalmopathy. MiXCR, applied by TCRdb to the multiplex PCR reads, yields one record per CDR3 protein. Here the sample spans a few hundred thousand distinct CDR3 sequences, 35% to 50% being singletons. Sequencing used peripheral blood or thyroid tissue (not recorded which). All receptors come from an adult woman with Graves' disease, either hyperthyroidism or ophthalmopathy (not recorded which). Each CDR3 is given with its conserved first and last residue. D genes are given only for firm matches. Some rows mark clone size as missing; the rest say once, few, many or name a class of expanded clone.

j_call v_call d_call clone_size cdr3_nt cdr3_aa
TRBJ1-2 TRBV28 TRBD1 few TGTGCCAGCAGTTCAGGGGGACGGTATGGCTACACCTTC CASSSGGRYGYTF
TRBJ1-1 TRBV15 NA NA TGTGCCACCAGTAGCTCCCAGAATCGTAGGACTGAAGCTTTCTTT CATSSSQNRRTEAFF
TRBJ2-5 TRBV20-1 NA many TGCAGTGCTAGAGATCTTTTTGGCTTGGACAGCCACTTGGAGACCCAGTACTTC CSARDLFGLDSHLETQYF
TRBJ2-6 TRBV12-3/TRBV12-4 TRBD2 once TGTGCCAGCAGCCCCTCACCGACTAGCGGGGGGAAAAGCTCTGGGGCCAACGTCCTGACTTTC CASSPSPTSGGKSSGANVLTF
TRBJ1-1 TRBV29-1 NA few TGCAGCGTTGTAGGGGAGAACACTGAAGCTTTCTTT CSVVGENTEAFF
TRBJ1-1 TRBV7-9 NA NA TGTGCCAGCAGCTTAGAGAAGAGCCAGGTCTACACTGAAGCTTTCTTT CASSLEKSQVYTEAFF
TRBJ2-2 TRBV25-1 NA many TGTGCCAGCAGTTCACAGGGAAGAACCGGGGAGCTGTTTTTT CASSSQGRTGELFF
TRBJ2-7 TRBV11-2 TRBD2 NA TGCGCCAGCAGAGGTAGAGCGGGAGTGGAGCAGTACTTC CASRGRAGVEQYF
TRBJ2-7 TRBV20-1 NA NA TGCAGTGCTAGGGGGGGCTGGTACGAGCAGTACTTC CSARGGWYEQYF
TRBJ1-2 TRBV20-1 NA many TGCAGTGCTACCGGGACACGCAACTATGGCTACACCTTC CSATGTRNYGYTF
TRBJ1-5 TRBV29-1 TRBD1 NA TGCAGCGTGGCACAGGGGGCCGATGGCAATCAGCCCCAGCATTTT CSVAQGADGNQPQHF
TRBJ2-7 TRBV7-9 NA few TGTGCCAGTAGTATGGACTGGACAGCAGATTCGGGTCCCTACGAGCAGTACTTC CASSMDWTADSGPYEQYF
TRBJ2-1 TRBV5-1 NA NA TGCGCCAGCAGCTCCAACAGGGACCGGGGGCAGTTCTTC CASSSNRDRGQFF
TRBJ2-7 TRBV28 NA few TGTGCCAGCAGCTCCCGCGCCAACGAGCAGTACTTC CASSSRANEQYF
TRBJ2-5 TRBV24-1 NA once TGTGCTACTAGTGGGCAGCAAGAGACCCAGTACTTC CATSGQQETQYF
TRBJ2-7 TRBV24-1 NA NA TGTGCCACCAGTGATTTTGACAGGCCCTACGAGCAGTACTTC CATSDFDRPYEQYF
TRBJ1-5 TRBV2 NA many TGTGCCAGCAGTGAATCCGGGGCCAATCAGCCCCAGCATTTT CASSESGANQPQHF
TRBJ2-5 TRBV4-1 NA many TGCGCCAGCAGCCAATGGAGGGGTGAGACCCAGTACTTC CASSQWRGETQYF
TRBJ2-2 TRBV19 TRBD2 NA TGTGCCACCCTATTAGCGGGAGGGCCCGGGGAGCTGTTTTTT CATLLAGGPGELFF
TRBJ2-7 TRBV10-2 NA many TGCGCCAGCAGTGAGGGGCTAAAAAACTACGAGCAGTACTTC CASSEGLKNYEQYF
TRBJ2-7 TRBV6-2/TRBV6-3 TRBD1 NA TGTGCCAGCAGTTACTCGTATGGACAGGGGGCCTACGAGCAGTACTTC CASSYSYGQGAYEQYF
TRBJ1-1 TRBV2 TRBD1 NA TGTGCCAGCAGGGTTCCCCGGACAGGCCCTCGCGCTTTCTTT CASRVPRTGPRAFF
TRBJ2-5 TRBV10-3 TRBD1 NA TGTGCCATCAGTGCCGACAGGGGTGAGACCCAGTACTTC CAISADRGETQYF
TRBJ2-5 TRBV2 TRBD1 many TGTGCCAGCAGTGTCGGGACAGGGGGGATCGGTGAGGAGACCCAGTACTTC CASSVGTGGIGEETQYF
TRBJ2-7 TRBV6-1 NA NA TGTGCCAGCAGTGAAGAGGTGGGGCCCTCCTACGAGCAGTACTTC CASSEEVGPSYEQYF
TRBJ2-5 TRBV6-6 NA NA TGTGCCAGCAGACAGGGAGTGGCGGAGACCCAGTACTTC CASRQGVAETQYF
TRBJ1-1 TRBV29-1 NA NA TGCAGCACGGGGGAGGCCGACACTGAAGCTTTCTTT CSTGEADTEAFF
TRBJ2-7 TRBV29-1 TRBD1 NA TGCAGCGTTGAAGGAGGGACAGGGGGAACCTACGAGCAGTACTTC CSVEGGTGGTYEQYF
TRBJ2-2 TRBV5-1 NA many TGCGCCAGCAGCTTCACCTTTGGGACGGACAACACCGGGGAGCTGTTTTTT CASSFTFGTDNTGELFF
TRBJ2-5 TRBV24-1 NA few TGTGCCACCAGTGACGTTTGGGGGGGGCGAGAGACCCAGTACTTC CATSDVWGGRETQYF
TRBJ2-7 TRBV7-3 TRBD2 few TGTGCCAGCAGCCAAGGGACTAGCGGGGAGCAGTACTTC CASSQGTSGEQYF
TRBJ2-2 TRBV12-3/TRBV12-4 NA NA TGTGCCAGCAACCTAGGGGGGAACGGGGAGCTGTTTTTT CASNLGGNGELFF
TRBJ2-7 TRBV7-2 NA many TGTGCCAGCAGCTTTGCACCCTCGGGCTACGAGCAGTACTTC CASSFAPSGYEQYF
TRBJ1-2 TRBV4-3 NA many TGCGCCAGCAGCCAAGGGCGGTATGCGAACTATGGCTACACCTTC CASSQGRYANYGYTF
TRBJ2-5 TRBV24-1 NA NA TGTGCCACCCGGGGCGGGCTTGCGGAGACCCAGTACTTC CATRGGLAETQYF
TRBJ1-1 TRBV5-1 NA many TGCGCCAGCAGTAGACAGGAGACGGCTGAAGCTTTCTTT CASSRQETAEAFF
TRBJ2-5 TRBV2 NA many TGTGCCACCAGACGGTCCCAAGAGACCCAGTACTTC CATRRSQETQYF
TRBJ2-5 TRBV20-1 NA NA TGCAGTGCTAGCCGCAGGGGAGAGACCCAGTACTTC CSASRRGETQYF
TRBJ2-7 TRBV2 TRBD2 NA TGTGCCAGCTTAGGGGGACTAGTCTCCTACGAGCAGTACTTC CASLGGLVSYEQYF
TRBJ1-1 TRBV11-2 NA once TGTGCCAGCAGCTTAGCGGCTCAATGGGACACTGAAGCTTTCTTT CASSLAAQWDTEAFF
TRBJ2-5 TRBV24-1 TRBD2 NA TGTGCCACCAGTGACGAAGGGACTAGCTCGGAGACCCAGTACTTC CATSDEGTSSETQYF
TRBJ1-4 TRBV7-3 TRBD1 NA TGTGCCAGCAGCAGTGGACAGGTTAATGAAAAACTGTTTTTT CASSSGQVNEKLFF
TRBJ2-7 TRBV19 NA NA TGTGCCAGTAGTCGGGGGACCGAACTTTACGAGCAGTACTTC CASSRGTELYEQYF
TRBJ1-1 TRBV29-1 TRBD1 NA TGCAGCGCCGGAACAGGGGCCATGAACACTGAAGCTTTCTTT CSAGTGAMNTEAFF
TRBJ2-5 TRBV2 TRBD2 NA TGTGCCATCAGTGCGGGAGCTCTACATGAGGAGACCCAGTACTTC CAISAGALHEETQYF
TRBJ1-5 TRBV25-1 NA few TGTGCCCGACAGTATAGCAATCAGCCCCAGCATTTT CARQYSNQPQHF
TRBJ1-2 TRBV7-9 NA many TGTGCCAGCAGCCCTACGGGGTTCGGACCGAGCTATGGCTACACCTTC CASSPTGFGPSYGYTF
TRBJ1-5 TRBV7-9 NA NA TGTGCCAGCAGCTACCAGCATTTT CASSYQHF
TRBJ2-5 TRBV20-1 TRBD2 NA TGCAGTGCTAGCCAGCTTGGGACTAGCTCTCGGGAGACCCAGTACTTC CSASQLGTSSRETQYF
TRBJ2-7 TRBV6-5 TRBD2 NA TGTGCCAGCAGTGGCCTAGCGGGAACCTCCTACGAGCAGTACTTC CASSGLAGTSYEQYF
TRBJ1-1 TRBV7-6 NA NA TGTGCCAGCAGCAGGGGAGGGGAGGGGGAAGCTTTCTTT CASSRGGEGEAFF